A selection of T cell receptor beta chains follows, all from one sample in a study of early T cells in non-severe SARS-CoV-2 infection. TCRdb re-called the 5' RACE reads with MiXCR, one entry per CDR3 protein. The sample yields some 64,000 distinct CDR3 sequences, approximately 9.2% seen once. The specimen comprised whole blood, sampled at baseline. These receptors were obtained from an adult who was a healthcare worker with PCR-confirmed SARS-CoV-2 infection or an uninfected control (not recorded which). CDR3s include the opening cysteine and the closing phenylalanine or tryptophan. Each record gives: J gene, V gene, clone size, D gene, CDR3 protein, CDR3 DNA. The D gene is left open where the match is weak. Only some rows state a clone size, as once, few, many or a class for expanded clones.

j_call: TRBJ2-3
v_call: TRBV11-3
clone_size: few
d_call: TRBD2
cdr3_aa: CASSKGPSGAGDTQYF
cdr3_nt: TGTGCCAGCAGCAAAGGGCCTAGCGGGGCGGGAGATACGCAGTATTTT

j_call: TRBJ2-3
v_call: TRBV5-6
clone_size: NA
d_call: NA
cdr3_aa: CASSLGLGSDTQYF
cdr3_nt: TGTGCCAGCAGCTTAGGGTTGGGATCAGATACGCAGTATTTT

j_call: TRBJ1-6
v_call: TRBV4-3
clone_size: NA
d_call: TRBD1
cdr3_aa: CASSQETGGGSPLHF
cdr3_nt: TGCGCCAGCAGCCAAGAAACAGGGGGCGGTTCACCCCTCCACTTT

j_call: TRBJ2-7
v_call: TRBV4-1
clone_size: NA
d_call: NA
cdr3_aa: CASSQEPSAYEQYF
cdr3_nt: TGCGCCAGCAGCCAAGAGCCTAGTGCCTACGAGCAGTACTTC

j_call: TRBJ2-5
v_call: TRBV12-3/TRBV12-4
clone_size: few
d_call: TRBD2
cdr3_aa: CASSKREGRVETQYF
cdr3_nt: TGTGCCAGCAGTAAGCGGGAGGGCCGAGTGGAGACCCAGTACTTC

j_call: TRBJ1-5
v_call: TRBV9
clone_size: NA
d_call: NA
cdr3_aa: CASSVGQVNQPQHF
cdr3_nt: TGTGCCAGCAGCGTAGGACAGGTCAATCAGCCCCAGCATTTT

j_call: TRBJ2-4
v_call: TRBV27
clone_size: many
d_call: NA
cdr3_aa: CASSLGGVDIQYF
cdr3_nt: TGTGCCAGCAGTCTAGGTGGAGTAGACATTCAGTACTTC

j_call: TRBJ2-3
v_call: TRBV12-3/TRBV12-4
clone_size: NA
d_call: NA
cdr3_aa: CASNRQGRNTDTQYF
cdr3_nt: TGTGCCAGCAACCGGCAGGGACGGAACACAGATACGCAGTATTTT

j_call: TRBJ2-1
v_call: TRBV11-2
clone_size: NA
d_call: NA
cdr3_aa: CASSLGTRDRYNEQFF
cdr3_nt: TGTGCCAGCAGCTTAGGGACTCGCGATCGCTACAATGAGCAGTTCTTC

j_call: TRBJ1-4
v_call: TRBV7-9
clone_size: few
d_call: NA
cdr3_aa: CASGRESEKLFF
cdr3_nt: TGTGCCAGCGGCCGTGAGAGTGAAAAACTGTTTTTT

j_call: TRBJ2-1
v_call: TRBV6-6
clone_size: few
d_call: TRBD2
cdr3_aa: CASSGSGTRSYNEQFF
cdr3_nt: TGTGCCAGCAGTGGTAGCGGGACACGCTCCTACAATGAGCAGTTCTTC

j_call: TRBJ2-3
v_call: TRBV27
clone_size: many
d_call: NA
cdr3_aa: CASSSPGRSTDTQYF
cdr3_nt: TGTGCCAGCAGTTCTCCCGGCCGGAGCACAGATACGCAGTATTTT

j_call: TRBJ2-1
v_call: TRBV20-1
clone_size: NA
d_call: TRBD2
cdr3_aa: CSARPFLAGVTNEQFF
cdr3_nt: TGCAGTGCTAGGCCCTTCCTAGCGGGAGTTACGAATGAGCAGTTCTTC

j_call: TRBJ2-3
v_call: TRBV6-6
clone_size: many
d_call: TRBD2
cdr3_aa: CASSPAGSGGTDTQYF
cdr3_nt: TGTGCCAGCAGCCCCGCGGGTAGCGGGGGCACAGATACGCAGTATTTT

j_call: TRBJ2-3
v_call: TRBV6-2/TRBV6-3
clone_size: many
d_call: NA
cdr3_aa: CASSSDSRGTQYF
cdr3_nt: TGTGCCAGCAGTTCGGACAGCCGTGGTACGCAGTATTTT

j_call: TRBJ2-2
v_call: TRBV24-1
clone_size: few
d_call: NA
cdr3_aa: CATTLPTGELFF
cdr3_nt: TGTGCCACCACGTTACCCACCGGGGAGCTGTTTTTT

j_call: TRBJ1-3
v_call: TRBV4-1
clone_size: few
d_call: NA
cdr3_aa: CASSQGTMSGNTIYF
cdr3_nt: TGCGCCAGCAGCCAAGGAACAATGTCTGGAAACACCATATATTTT

j_call: TRBJ2-1
v_call: TRBV5-4
clone_size: many
d_call: TRBD1
cdr3_aa: CASSLGAGGYNEQFF
cdr3_nt: TGTGCCAGCAGCTTGGGTGCAGGGGGCTACAATGAGCAGTTCTTC

j_call: TRBJ2-3
v_call: TRBV29-1
clone_size: many
d_call: TRBD2
cdr3_aa: CSEKLAGVEDTQYF
cdr3_nt: TGCAGCGAGAAACTAGCGGGAGTGGAAGATACGCAGTATTTT

j_call: TRBJ2-7
v_call: TRBV12-2
clone_size: few
d_call: NA
cdr3_aa: CASRLGDRANPNYEQYF
cdr3_nt: TGTGCAAGTCGCTTAGGGGACAGAGCGAATCCCAACTACGAGCAGTACTTC

j_call: TRBJ1-1
v_call: TRBV4-1
clone_size: few
d_call: TRBD1
cdr3_aa: CASSQGQGDTEAFF
cdr3_nt: TGCGCCAGCAGCCAGGGACAGGGGGATACTGAAGCTTTCTTT

j_call: TRBJ2-7
v_call: TRBV20-1
clone_size: many
d_call: NA
cdr3_aa: CSASSWAERSYEQYF
cdr3_nt: TGCAGTGCTAGTTCGTGGGCAGAAAGGTCCTACGAGCAGTACTTC

j_call: TRBJ1-1
v_call: TRBV3-1
clone_size: few
d_call: NA
cdr3_aa: CASSGMLNTEAFF
cdr3_nt: TGTGCCAGCAGCGGGATGCTAAACACTGAAGCTTTCTTT

j_call: TRBJ2-3
v_call: TRBV7-8
clone_size: many
d_call: NA
cdr3_aa: CASSLDGRGTDTQYF
cdr3_nt: TGTGCCAGCAGCCTGGACGGACGCGGCACAGATACGCAGTATTTT

j_call: TRBJ2-7
v_call: TRBV7-2
clone_size: NA
d_call: NA
cdr3_aa: CASSLRQGGPYEQYF
cdr3_nt: TGTGCCAGCAGCTTACGCCAGGGAGGCCCCTACGAGCAGTACTTC

j_call: TRBJ2-5
v_call: TRBV7-2
clone_size: NA
d_call: TRBD2
cdr3_aa: CASSLDSGSRKTQYF
cdr3_nt: TGTGCCAGCAGCTTAGACAGCGGGAGCAGAAAGACCCAGTACTTC

j_call: TRBJ2-1
v_call: TRBV10-3
clone_size: few
d_call: TRBD2
cdr3_aa: CAIARLADHNEQFF
cdr3_nt: TGTGCCATCGCCCGACTAGCGGACCACAATGAGCAGTTCTTC

j_call: TRBJ2-1
v_call: TRBV20-1
clone_size: NA
d_call: NA
cdr3_aa: CSASGGLSYNEQFF
cdr3_nt: TGCAGTGCTAGTGGGGGGCTCTCCTACAATGAGCAGTTCTTC

j_call: TRBJ2-7
v_call: TRBV7-3
clone_size: NA
d_call: NA
cdr3_aa: CASSLSAGAPYEQYF
cdr3_nt: TGTGCCAGCAGCTTATCGGCGGGGGCCCCCTACGAGCAGTACTTC

j_call: TRBJ2-2
v_call: TRBV6-2/TRBV6-3
clone_size: NA
d_call: NA
cdr3_aa: CASSRVREHANTGELFF
cdr3_nt: TGTGCCAGCAGCCGAGTAAGGGAACACGCGAACACCGGGGAGCTGTTTTTT

j_call: TRBJ2-1
v_call: TRBV11-2
clone_size: few
d_call: NA
cdr3_aa: CASSLDPGYSYNEQFF
cdr3_nt: TGTGCCAGCAGCTTAGATCCGGGTTACTCCTACAATGAGCAGTTCTTC

j_call: TRBJ1-2
v_call: TRBV6-2/TRBV6-3
clone_size: few
d_call: TRBD1
cdr3_aa: CASRRTGYGYTF
cdr3_nt: TGTGCCAGCAGGCGGACAGGGTATGGCTACACCTTC

j_call: TRBJ2-7
v_call: TRBV25-1
clone_size: few
d_call: TRBD2
cdr3_aa: CASSERRTSSYEQYF
cdr3_nt: TGTGCCAGCAGTGAACGGCGGACTAGCAGCTACGAGCAGTACTTC

j_call: TRBJ2-7
v_call: TRBV27
clone_size: many
d_call: TRBD1
cdr3_aa: CASSPLGTGKYEQYF
cdr3_nt: TGTGCCAGCAGTCCCCTGGGGACAGGGAAATACGAGCAGTACTTC

j_call: TRBJ1-2
v_call: TRBV5-1
clone_size: NA
d_call: NA
cdr3_aa: CASSLVNNYGYTF
cdr3_nt: TGCGCCAGCAGCTTGGTCAACAACTATGGCTACACCTTC

j_call: TRBJ2-7
v_call: TRBV12-3/TRBV12-4
clone_size: few
d_call: NA
cdr3_aa: CASSLAVQGTHEQYF
cdr3_nt: TGTGCCAGCAGTTTAGCGGTGCAGGGGACCCACGAGCAGTACTTC

j_call: TRBJ2-7
v_call: TRBV2
clone_size: once
d_call: NA
cdr3_aa: CASTLEAALGEQYF
cdr3_nt: TGTGCCAGCACCCTTGAAGCAGCTTTGGGGGAGCAGTACTTC

j_call: TRBJ1-1
v_call: TRBV2
clone_size: few
d_call: NA
cdr3_aa: CASSGLENTEAFF
cdr3_nt: TGTGCCAGCAGTGGTCTGGAGAACACTGAAGCTTTCTTT

j_call: TRBJ2-1
v_call: TRBV4-3
clone_size: few
d_call: TRBD1
cdr3_aa: CASSQVQGINNEQFF
cdr3_nt: TGCGCCAGCAGCCAAGTACAGGGGATCAACAATGAGCAGTTCTTC

j_call: TRBJ2-3
v_call: TRBV7-9
clone_size: many
d_call: TRBD2
cdr3_aa: CASSLGAGLIGTDTQYF
cdr3_nt: TGTGCCAGCAGCTTAGGAGCGGGACTCATAGGCACAGATACGCAGTATTTT

j_call: TRBJ2-3
v_call: TRBV5-1
clone_size: NA
d_call: TRBD2
cdr3_aa: CASSIGLATDTQYF
cdr3_nt: TGCGCCAGCAGCATCGGACTAGCGACAGATACGCAGTATTTT

j_call: TRBJ1-6
v_call: TRBV12-3/TRBV12-4
clone_size: many
d_call: NA
cdr3_aa: CASSLWQGDSPLHF
cdr3_nt: TGTGCCAGCAGTTTATGGCAGGGCGATTCACCCCTCCACTTT

j_call: TRBJ2-1
v_call: TRBV6-5
clone_size: many
d_call: NA
cdr3_aa: CASSRGNEQFF
cdr3_nt: TGTGCCAGCAGTAGAGGAAATGAGCAGTTCTTC

j_call: TRBJ1-6
v_call: TRBV14
clone_size: NA
d_call: NA
cdr3_aa: CASSRRLNSPIHF
cdr3_nt: TGTGCCAGCAGTAGACGCCTCAATTCACCCATCCACTTT

j_call: TRBJ1-6
v_call: TRBV4-3
clone_size: NA
d_call: NA
cdr3_aa: CASSQEMWAGSSPLHF
cdr3_nt: TGCGCCAGCAGCCAAGAAATGTGGGCCGGATCATCACCCCTCCACTTT

j_call: TRBJ2-1
v_call: TRBV20-1
clone_size: once
d_call: TRBD1
cdr3_aa: CSADRYTGNIYEQFF
cdr3_nt: TGCAGTGCGGACAGGTACACAGGGAATATCTATGAGCAGTTCTTC